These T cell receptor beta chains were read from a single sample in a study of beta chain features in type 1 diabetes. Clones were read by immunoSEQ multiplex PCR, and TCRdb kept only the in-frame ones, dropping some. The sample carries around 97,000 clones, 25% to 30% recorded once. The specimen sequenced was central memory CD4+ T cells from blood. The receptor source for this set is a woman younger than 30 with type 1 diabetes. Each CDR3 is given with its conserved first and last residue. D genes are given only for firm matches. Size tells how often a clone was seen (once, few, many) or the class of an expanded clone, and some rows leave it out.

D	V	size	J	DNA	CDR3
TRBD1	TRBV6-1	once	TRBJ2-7	TGTGCCAGCAGTCAGACGGGACAGGGCTACGAGCAGTACTTC	CASSQTGQGYEQYF
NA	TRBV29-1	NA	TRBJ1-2	TGCAGCGTTGGCACAACAGGGTCGACCGGCTACACCTTC	CSVGTTGSTGYTF
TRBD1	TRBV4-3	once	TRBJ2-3	TGCGCCAGCAGCCAAGAAACAGGGGGGGATACGCAGTATTTT	CASSQETGGDTQYF
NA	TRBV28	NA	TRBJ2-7	TGTGCCAGCAGTCCCGCCGGCTTAGGGGGATACGAGCAGTACTTC	CASSPAGLGGYEQYF
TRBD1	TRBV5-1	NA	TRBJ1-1	TGCGCCAGCAGCTTGGTCCAGGGGGCAGGCACTGAAGCTTTCTTT	CASSLVQGAGTEAFF
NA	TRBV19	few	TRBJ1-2	TGTGCCAGTACCTCGGGAGCGACGACTAACTATGGCTACACCTTC	CASTSGATTNYGYTF
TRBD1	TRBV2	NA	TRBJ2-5	TGTGCCAGCAGTCCCCGGGACAGTCTGCTTGAGACCCAGTACTTC	CASSPRDSLLETQYF
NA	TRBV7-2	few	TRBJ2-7	TGTGCCAGCACCTCCTATAACGAGCAGTACTTC	CASTSYNEQYF
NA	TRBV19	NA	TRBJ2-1	TGTGCCAGTAGTGGCGGACAGAACTACAATGAGCAGTTCTTC	CASSGGQNYNEQFF
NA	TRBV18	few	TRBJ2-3	TGTGCCAGCTCACCAACCCCACCAGGGGGACTGGATACGCAGTATTTT	CASSPTPPGGLDTQYF
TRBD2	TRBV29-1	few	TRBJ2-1	TGCAGCGTTGAAGCTAGCGGGAGGGCCCCCCTCAATGAGCAGTTCTTC	CSVEASGRAPLNEQFF
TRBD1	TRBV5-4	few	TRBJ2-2	TGTGCCAGCAGCTCGGGACAGCGAGGCACCGGGGAGCTGTTTTTT	CASSSGQRGTGELFF
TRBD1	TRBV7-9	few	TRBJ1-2	TGTGCCAGCAGCCCCGGGACAGGCCAACTTGGGGCACTATTTGGCTACACCTTC	CASSPGTGQLGALFGYTF
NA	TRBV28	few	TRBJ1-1	TGTGCCATCAGGAAGGAGGGAAACACTGAAGCTTTCTTT	CAIRKEGNTEAFF
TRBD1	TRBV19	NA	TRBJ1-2	TGTGCCAGTAGTAGGGGGACAGCTTCTTTATGGTATGGCTACACCTTC	CASSRGTASLWYGYTF
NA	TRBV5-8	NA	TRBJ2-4	TGTGCCAGCAGCTTTGCTAGCTGGAACATTCAGTACTTC	CASSFASWNIQYF
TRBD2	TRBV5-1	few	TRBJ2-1	TGCGCCAGCAGCTTCCTAGCGGGTAGCAATGAGCAGTTCTTC	CASSFLAGSNEQFF
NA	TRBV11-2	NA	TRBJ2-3	TGTGCCAGCAGCCCCGACAGACTTAGCACAGATACGCAGTATTTT	CASSPDRLSTDTQYF
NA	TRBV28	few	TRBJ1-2	TGTGCCAGCAGCATCACAGGGCCCTATGGCTACACCTTC	CASSITGPYGYTF
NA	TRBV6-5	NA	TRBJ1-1	TGTGCCAGCAGTTACTCAGGACAAGAAGCTTTCTTT	CASSYSGQEAFF
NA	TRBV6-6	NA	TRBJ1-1	TGTGCCAGCAGTTTAACAACTCAGGGGACTGAAGCTTTCTTT	CASSLTTQGTEAFF
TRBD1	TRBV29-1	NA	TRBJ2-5	TGCAGCGCCACCAGACAGGGTCCTCAAGAGACCCAGTACTTC	CSATRQGPQETQYF
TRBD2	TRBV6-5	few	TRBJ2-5	TGTGCCAGCAGTTACAACGCGGGAGGGGGGTATGCGACCCAGTACTTC	CASSYNAGGGYATQYF